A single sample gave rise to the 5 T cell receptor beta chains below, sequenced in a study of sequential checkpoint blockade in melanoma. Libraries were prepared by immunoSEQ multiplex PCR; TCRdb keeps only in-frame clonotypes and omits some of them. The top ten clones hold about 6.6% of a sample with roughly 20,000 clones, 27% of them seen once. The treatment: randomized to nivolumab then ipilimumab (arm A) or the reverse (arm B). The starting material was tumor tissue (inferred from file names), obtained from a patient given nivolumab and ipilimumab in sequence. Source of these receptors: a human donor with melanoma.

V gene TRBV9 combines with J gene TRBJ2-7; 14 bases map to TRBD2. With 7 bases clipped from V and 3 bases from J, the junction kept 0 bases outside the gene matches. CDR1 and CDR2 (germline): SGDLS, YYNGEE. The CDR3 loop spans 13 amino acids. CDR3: CASGTSGSYEQYF. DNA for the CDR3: TGTGCCAGCGGGACTAGCGGGAGCTACGAGCAGTACTTC. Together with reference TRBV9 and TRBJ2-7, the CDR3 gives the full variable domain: DSGVTQTPKHLITATGQRVTLRCSPRSGDLSVYWYQQSLDQGLQFLIQYYNGEERAKGNILERFSAQQFPDLHSELNLSSLELGDSALYFCASGTSGSYEQYFGPGTRLTVT.

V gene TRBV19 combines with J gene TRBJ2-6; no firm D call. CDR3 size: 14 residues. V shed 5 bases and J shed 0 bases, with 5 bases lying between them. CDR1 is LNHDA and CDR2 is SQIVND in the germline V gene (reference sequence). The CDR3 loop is CASSENSGANVLTF. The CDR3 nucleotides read TGTGCCAGTAGTGAAAACTCTGGGGCCAACGTCCTGACTTTC. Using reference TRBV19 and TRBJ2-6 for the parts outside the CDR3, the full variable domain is DGGITQSPKYLFRKEGQNVTLSCEQNLNHDAMYWYRQDPGQGLRLIYYSQIVNDFQKGDIAEGYSVSREKKESFPLTVTSAQKNPTAFYLCASSENSGANVLTFGAGSRLTVL.

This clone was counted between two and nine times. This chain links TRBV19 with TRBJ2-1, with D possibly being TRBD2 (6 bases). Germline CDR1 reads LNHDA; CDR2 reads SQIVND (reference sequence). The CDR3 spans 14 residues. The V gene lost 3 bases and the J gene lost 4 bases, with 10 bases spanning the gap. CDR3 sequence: CASSMSGYYNEQFF. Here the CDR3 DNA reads TGTGCCAGTAGTATGAGCGGGTATTACAATGAGCAGTTCTTC.

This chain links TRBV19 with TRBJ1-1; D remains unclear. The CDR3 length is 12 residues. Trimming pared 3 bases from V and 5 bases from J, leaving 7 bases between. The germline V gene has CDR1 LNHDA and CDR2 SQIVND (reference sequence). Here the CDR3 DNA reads TGTGCCAGTAGTATGATCGGAACTGAAGCTTTCTTT. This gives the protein CASSMIGTEAFF.

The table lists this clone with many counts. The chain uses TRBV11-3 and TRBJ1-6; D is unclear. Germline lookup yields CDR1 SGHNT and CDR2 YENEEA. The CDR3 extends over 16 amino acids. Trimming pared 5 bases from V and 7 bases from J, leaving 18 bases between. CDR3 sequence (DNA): TGTGCCAGCAGCCCTTGGGGTGCGAGCCTCAATTCACCCCTCCACTTT. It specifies CASSPWGASLNSPLHF. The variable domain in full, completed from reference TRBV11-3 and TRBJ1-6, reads EAGVVQSPRYKIIEKKQPVAFWCNPISGHNTLYWYLQNLGQGPELLIRYENEEAVDDSQLPKDRFSAERLKGVDSTLKIQPAELGDSAVYLCASSPWGASLNSPLHFGNGTRLTVT.